This entry lists 15 T cell receptor beta chains sequenced from one sample in a study of technical replicates of blood from a handful of donors. Libraries were prepared by immunoSEQ multiplex PCR; TCRdb keeps only in-frame clonotypes and omits some of them. Counted here are over 80,000 clones, 96% occurring once; the ten biggest clones make up more than 0.3%. Sequenced material: T cells isolated from PBMCs. Receptor source: a human donor in good health.

The J gene is TRBJ1-4, the V gene TRBV29-1; 7 nucleotides agree with TRBD1. This CDR3 has 14 amino acids. Germline V lookup: CDR1 SQVTM, CDR2 ANQGSEA. The V and J ends lost 7 bases and 7 bases, in that order; junction bases with no gene match: 12. The CDR3 DNA follows: TGCAGCGCCGACAAAACAGGGGACGGTGAAAAACTGTTTTTT. As protein: CSADKTGDGEKLFF.

The chain couples TRBV29-1 to TRBJ2-7, with 13 positions matching TRBD2. Germline-derived CDR1 and CDR2 are SQVTM and ANQGSEA. The CDR3 is 13 residues long. Unmatched junction bases numbered 6, after V lost 7 bases and J lost 6 bases. CDR3 in DNA: TGCAGCGGGCAGACTAGCGGGGGGTCCGAGCAGTACTTC. It yields the protein CSGQTSGGSEQYF.

The V gene is TRBV7-9, the J gene TRBJ2-1; 10 bases map to TRBD2. The CDR3 sequence is 16 residues long. Unmatched junction bases numbered 9, after V lost 5 bases and J lost 5 bases. The germline V gene encodes CDR1 SEHNR and CDR2 FQNEAQ (reference sequence). DNA of the CDR3: TGTGCCAGCAGCCAACCCGGGACTAGCGTAAACAATGAGCAGTTCTTC. It translates to CASSQPGTSVNNEQFF.

The rearrangement uses TRBV28 and TRBJ2-1, with TRBD2 matching 14 bases. The J segment lost 8 bases and the V segment lost 5 bases, leaving 2 bases of the junction unmatched. The CDR3 totals 14 residues. The germline CDR1 and CDR2 sequences are MDHEN and SYDVKM. CDR3 coding DNA: TGTGCCAGCAGTAGGGGACTAGCGGGAGATGAGCAGTTCTTC. Residues: CASSRGLAGDEQFF.

The rearrangement joins TRBV19 to TRBJ1-5; maybe TRBD1 (5 bases). CDR1 LNHDA and CDR2 SQIVND come from the germline V gene (reference sequence). The CDR3 totals 15 residues. Trimming took off 9 bases at V and 0 bases at J, with 15 bases between the two ends. CDR3 protein: CASRGRENSNQPQHF. CDR3 DNA: TGTGCCAGCCGGGGGAGGGAAAATAGCAATCAGCCCCAGCATTTT.

The V call is TRBV5-1, the J call TRBJ1-2; 8 positions match TRBD1. Looked up from germline, CDR1 is SGHRS and CDR2 is YFSETQ. The CDR3 runs 16 residues. V lost 0 bases and J lost 5; bases outside the gene matches: 9. This CDR3 reads CASSLGMTGVGYGYTF. The CDR3 DNA is TGCGCCAGCAGCTTGGGGATGACAGGGGTCGGGTATGGCTACACCTTC.

This rearrangement joins TRBV4-2 to TRBJ2-1; TRBD1 matches 8 bases. CDR3 length: 15 amino acids. J was trimmed by 8 bases and V by 4 bases; bases with no gene match: 10. Germline V gives CDR1 LGHNA, CDR2 YNFKEQ. Here the CDR3 reads CASSPQGAQADEQFF. The CDR3 region has the DNA TGTGCCAGCAGCCCCCAGGGGGCGCAGGCGGATGAGCAGTTCTTC.

The rearrangement joins TRBV6-4 to TRBJ1-5; D not resolved. V was pared by 2 bases and J by 1 base, with 9 bases between. CDR3 length: 15 residues. CDR1 and CDR2 (germline): MRHNA, SNTAGT. For the CDR3, the DNA is TGTGCCAGCAGTGACGGGCTGGCAAGCAATCAGCCCCAGCATTTT. Its translation: CASSDGLASNQPQHF.

The chain employs TRBV2 and TRBJ1-5, with D perhaps matching TRBD1 (5 bases). The CDR3 covers 15 residues. V shed 6 bases and J shed 3 bases, with 15 bases lying between them. Per the germline V gene, CDR1 is SNHLY and CDR2 is FYNNEI. CDR3 sequence: CASSPSGGVNQPQHF. In nucleotides, the CDR3 is TGTGCCAGCAGCCCTAGTGGAGGGGTCAATCAGCCCCAGCATTTT. Full variable domain (outside the CDR3, taken from reference TRBV2 and TRBJ1-5): EPEVTQTPSHQVTQMGQEVILRCVPISNHLYFYWYRQILGQKVEFLVSFYNNEISEKSEIFDDQFSVERPDGSNFTLKIRSTKLEDSAMYFCASSPSGGVNQPQHFGDGTRLSIL.

This rearrangement joins TRBV6-6 to TRBJ2-1, with 7 bases matching TRBD1. Germline V lookup: CDR1 MNHNY, CDR2 SVGAGI (reference sequence). V was pared by 2 bases and J by 8 bases, with 6 bases of the junction left unmatched. The CDR3 has 14 residues. Here the CDR3 DNA reads TGTGCCAGCAGTTACATGAGACAGGGAGATGAGCAGTTCTTC. Translating gives CASSYMRQGDEQFF.

The V and J genes are TRBV2 and TRBJ2-7; 7 bases fit TRBD2. This CDR3 is 18 amino acids long. Germline V gives CDR1 SNHLY, CDR2 FYNNEI. Germline trimming cut 6 bases from V and 0 bases from J; bases unmatched to any gene: 17. The chain's CDR3 is CASSTPLGLAEGSYEQYF. The DNA of the CDR3 is TGTGCCAGCAGCACACCGCTCGGGCTAGCGGAGGGCTCCTACGAGCAGTACTTC.

The chain links TRBV4-1 to TRBJ2-2; 7 bases match TRBD1. V lost 3 bases, J lost 3 bases, and 1 base stayed unmatched. The CDR3 consists of 14 residues. Germline values: CDR1 MGHRA, CDR2 YSYEKL. CDR3 in DNA: TGCGCCAGCAGCCAGGGGACAGACACCGGGGAGCTGTTTTTT. It encodes CASSQGTDTGELFF.

The chain recombines TRBV7-2 with TRBJ2-1; 9 bases are shared with TRBD2. The germline gives CDR1 SGHTA, CDR2 FQGNSA. CDR3 length equals 18 residues. The junction had 10 bases not matched to a gene; V was cut back by 0 bases and J by 4 bases. CDR3 nucleotides: TGTGCCAGCAGCTTAGCCACGGCAGGAGCGGGAGGTTACAATGAGCAGTTCTTC. Residues: CASSLATAGAGGYNEQFF.

The chain links TRBV27 to TRBJ1-1, with D maybe TRBD1 (6 bases). CDR1 and CDR2 from the germline V gene are MNHEY and SMNVEV (reference sequence). V lost 3 bases, J lost 4 bases, and 15 bases lay in between. The CDR3 runs to 15 residues. The CDR3 is CASSLGLGGGTEAFF. The CDR3 bases are TGTGCCAGCAGTTTGGGTCTGGGAGGGGGCACTGAAGCTTTCTTT.

J is TRBJ1-1 and V is TRBV10-3, with D perhaps TRBD1 (5 bases). CDR1 and CDR2 (germline): ENHRY, SYGVKD. V lost 10 bases to trimming and J lost 3 bases, with 12 bases between them. There are 12 residues in the CDR3. CDR3 residues: CATSTGDTEAFF. Here the CDR3 DNA reads TGTGCCACTTCTACGGGGGACACTGAAGCTTTCTTT.